A single sample gave rise to the 23 T cell receptor beta chains below, sequenced in a study of T cell repertoires in cytomegalovirus infection. These receptors are not linked to any known antigen. TCRdb analysed the reads with MiXCR anew, one entry per CDR3 protein. Among hundreds of thousands of distinct CDR3 sequences listed, more than 25% were seen once. Here the sequenced sample was cultured CD8+ T cells from PBMCs, taken from culture after CMV antigen stimulation. These receptors all come from a human donor in good health (CMV status not recorded). Some clones in this sample may be carry-over from other donors' samples.

This clonotype was counted between two and nine times. V usage is TRBV6-2 or TRBV6-3 and J usage is TRBJ2-7, with 9 bases identical to TRBD1. From germline, CDR1 is MNHEY and CDR2 SVGEGT. This CDR3 has 16 residues. J lost 4 bases, V lost 4 bases, and 11 bases had no gene match. In DNA form, the CDR3 reads TGTGCCAGCAGTTCCGGGACAGGGTTATTTCAGTACGAGCAGTACGTC. Translated: CASSSGTGLFQYEQYV.

V usage is TRBV5-6 and J usage is TRBJ1-2; D is ambiguous. The V end lost 1 base, the J end lost 6 bases, and 10 bases lay between the germline ends. The germline V gene has CDR1 SGHDT and CDR2 YYEEEE. CDR3 length: 13 residues. CDR3 DNA sequence: TGTGCCAGCAGCTTGTTGCTTACCCATGGCTACACCTTC. Its protein product is CASSLLLTHGYTF.

This clonotype was seen many times. CDR3 sequence reads: CASSLVRTAINYGYTF. The CDR3 DNA reads as TGTGCCAGCAGTTTAGTCCGGACAGCAATTAACTATGGCTACACCTTC. The chain recombines TRBV28 with TRBJ1-2; TRBD1 might be the D (6 bases). This CDR3 is built from 16 residues. V gave up 2 bases and J gave up 1 base, with 14 bases separating them. Germline CDR1 reads MDHEN; CDR2 reads SYDVKM.

The chain carries TRBV19 and TRBJ1-2, with no clear D. The V end lost 6 bases, the J end lost 4 bases, and 15 bases lay between the germline ends. The CDR3 runs 14 residues. Germline-derived CDR1 and CDR2 are LNHDA and SQIVND (reference sequence). CDR3 region: CASSVDGSVYGYTF. The CDR3 nucleotides are TGTGCCAGTAGCGTGGATGGCAGTGTCTATGGCTACACCTTC.

This chain links TRBV6-1 with TRBJ2-1; D not resolved. The CDR3 length is 14 residues. CDR1 and CDR2 (germline): MNHNS, SASEGT. The V gene lost 1 base and the J gene lost 10 bases, with 14 bases spanning the gap. The CDR3 reads CASSEGTAELEQFF. The DNA for the CDR3 is TGTGCCAGCAGTGAAGGTACAGCCGAACTGGAGCAGTTCTTC.

Remarks on this clonotype: The germline gene is not matched at one end of the junction; a read error may be the cause. The chain joins TRBV12-3 or TRBV12-4 to TRBJ2-1, with 8 nucleotides matching TRBD1. The CDR3 is made up of 12 amino acids. CDR3 nucleotide sequence: TGTGTCAGCACCTTGGGCGGGACAGGTCAGTTCTTC. Amino acid sequence: CVSTLGGTGQFF.

V usage is TRBV6-1 and J usage is TRBJ1-6; D unresolved. Germline V gene lookup returns CDR1 MNHNS and CDR2 SASEGT. The ends were cut back, 2 bases at V and 5 bases at J, with 13 bases in the middle. The CDR3 runs to 16 residues. CDR3: CASSESEITNNSPLHF. Here the CDR3 DNA reads TGTGCCAGCAGTGAATCTGAGATTACCAATAATTCACCCCTCCACTTT.

This clonotype was found a few times. The V call is TRBV6-2 or TRBV6-3, the J call TRBJ2-5, with 9 bases matching TRBD1. Germline assignment: CDR1 MNHEY and CDR2 SVGEGT. With 5 bases clipped from V and 5 bases from J, the junction kept 6 bases outside the gene matches. The CDR3 is 14 amino acids. DNA for the CDR3: TGTGCCAGCAGTGCCAACAGGGGGCAGGAGACCCAGTACTTC. This gives the protein CASSANRGQETQYF.

This chain links TRBV5-4 with TRBJ2-7, with 13 bases lining up with TRBD2. J was trimmed by 6 bases and V by 4 bases; bases with no gene match: 10. In germline, CDR1 is SGHNT, CDR2 YYREEE (reference sequence). The CDR3 has 16 amino acids. The CDR3 spells CASSPGTSGDSGEQYF. In DNA, the CDR3 is TGTGCCAGCAGCCCCGGGACTAGCGGGGACTCGGGCGAGCAGTACTTC.

This clonotype was counted a few times. The chain has TRBV5-6 and TRBJ1-1; 7 nucleotides agree with TRBD1. The germline gives CDR1 SGHDT, CDR2 YYEEEE. J gave up 0 bases and V 2 bases, and 4 bases lay outside the gene matches. The CDR3 has 15 residues. This CDR3 is CASSLSGQMNTEAFF. CDR3 coding DNA: TGTGCCAGCAGCTTATCGGGACAGATGAACACTGAAGCTTTCTTT.

The chain employs TRBV7-9 and TRBJ2-1; D is perhaps TRBD2 (5 bases). Per germline, CDR1 SEHNR and CDR2 FQNEAQ (reference sequence). The CDR3 has 15 amino acids. Trimming stripped 7 bases from V and 10 bases from J, with 23 bases between. CDR3 bases: TGTGCCAGCACCCCCCAGGCCCTCAACCGGAGGGAGCAGTTCTTC. Translation gives CASTPQALNRREQFF.

This clonotype has a count of ten or more. V usage is TRBV7-9 and J usage is TRBJ2-1, with 9 bases lining up with TRBD1. The V gene end was trimmed by 5 bases and the J gene end by 4 bases; junction bases not matched to a gene: 6. CDR3 length: 15 residues. CDR1 is SEHNR and CDR2 is FQNEAQ in the germline V gene (reference sequence). CDR3 bases: TGTGCCAGCAGCCCGACCGGGACAGGGTACAATGAGCAGTTCTTC. The encoded protein is CASSPTGTGYNEQFF.

This clonotype was recorded at least ten times. The gene calls are TRBV12-3 or TRBV12-4 and TRBJ2-5; D could derive from TRBD1 or TRBD2 (5 bases each). Trimming cost V 1 base and J 1 base, with 16 bases left between them. This CDR3 has 17 residues. CDR3 DNA sequence: TGTGCCAGCAGTTTAGGGCGGAGGCTAGGGGCCCAAGAGACCCAGTACTTC. Protein sequence: CASSLGRRLGAQETQYF.

This clonotype was recorded at least ten times. V is TRBV7-8 and J is TRBJ2-7, with 8 bases matching TRBD2. V gave up 1 base and J gave up 2 bases; unmatched junction bases: 4. This CDR3 has 15 amino acids. The germline gives CDR1 SGHVS, CDR2 FQNEAQ. This CDR3 is CASSLELADTYEQYF. The DNA of the CDR3 is TGTGCCAGCAGCTTAGAACTAGCGGATACCTACGAGCAGTACTTC.

The genes are TRBV20-1 and TRBJ1-2; maybe TRBD1 (5 bases). The CDR3 is 13 residues long. Germline V gene data show CDR1 as DFQATT and CDR2 as SNEGSKA (reference sequence). Trimming removed 3 bases at V and 3 bases at J, with 11 bases between. This chain's CDR3 is CSASSGQDYGYTF. CDR3 coding DNA: TGCAGTGCTAGTTCGGGGCAGGACTATGGCTACACCTTC.

The chain recombines TRBV27 with TRBJ2-7, with D possibly being TRBD2 (6 bases). V was trimmed by 4 bases and J by 4 bases, leaving 11 bases between them. Germline V gene data show CDR1 as MNHEY and CDR2 as SMNVEV (reference sequence). The CDR3 contains 13 residues. DNA of the CDR3: TGTGCCAGCAGTTCTATGGGGGGTTACGAGCAGTACTTC. Translation: CASSSMGGYEQYF.

The V call is TRBV7-6, the J call TRBJ2-7; 10 bases map to TRBD1. CDR3 length: 14 residues. Germline lookup yields CDR1 SGHVS and CDR2 FNYEAQ. The trim removed 5 bases at V and 6 bases at J, leaving 7 bases unmatched. Written as DNA, the CDR3 is TGTGCCAGCAGCCCTCCCGGGACAGGGGCCGAGCAGTACTTC. It encodes CASSPPGTGAEQYF.

This clonotype was observed a few times. The chain is built from TRBV7-8 and TRBJ2-7; weak D call: TRBD1 (6 bases). The germline gives CDR1 SGHVS, CDR2 FQNEAQ. CDR3 size: 13 residues. V lost 0 bases and J 7 bases, leaving 10 bases between the germline ends. The CDR3: CASSLALGGEQYV. CDR3 coding DNA: TGTGCCAGCAGCTTAGCTTTAGGGGGTGAGCAGTACGTC.

This chain links TRBV6-2 or TRBV6-3 with TRBJ2-5; D is unclear. The CDR3 is 14 residues long. Germline-derived CDR1 and CDR2 are MNHEY and SVGEGT. V dropped 5 bases and J dropped 0 bases, with 10 bases sitting between them. DNA of the CDR3: TGTGCCAGCAGTCAACCTATGTACCAAGAGACCCAGTACTTC. Translated, it gives CASSQPMYQETQYF.

V is TRBV7-9 and J is TRBJ2-2; D is undetermined. The CDR3 is made up of 12 amino acids. Germline CDR1 is SEHNR and CDR2 is FQNEAQ (reference sequence). V lost 10 bases to trimming and J lost 6 bases, with 12 bases between them. The CDR3 DNA reads TGTGCCACCCAAAACACGGCCGGGGAGCTGTTTTTT. It encodes CATQNTAGELFF.

The rearrangement uses TRBV12-3 or TRBV12-4 and TRBJ2-2, with D maybe TRBD1 (5 bases). Trimming took 6 bases from V and 6 from J, leaving 8 bases between them. CDR3 length: 12 amino acids. The CDR3 region has the DNA TGTGCCAGCAGCAGGGTGTCCGGGGAGCTGTTTTTT. Amino acids: CASSRVSGELFF.

The rearrangement joins TRBV28 to TRBJ2-2; no reliable D call. The V end was cut by 3 bases, the J end by 5 bases, with 7 bases between. The CDR3 covers 13 residues. CDR1 and CDR2 (germline): MDHEN, SYDVKM. CDR3 nucleotides: TGTGCCAGCAGTTTTACGGCTACCGGGGAGCTGTTTTTT. It is translated as CASSFTATGELFF.

Written as DNA, the CDR3 is TGTGCCAGCAGTCCCTCACAATTTAGGAACACCGGGGAGCTGTTTTTT. This translates into CASSPSQFRNTGELFF. V gene TRBV6-1 combines with J gene TRBJ2-2; D is ambiguous. Germline lookup yields CDR1 MNHNS and CDR2 SASEGT. The V and J ends lost 5 bases and 1 base respectively, with 14 bases between them. The CDR3 contains 16 residues.